The 14 T cell receptor beta chains in this list originate from one sample, sequenced in a study of shared clonotypes between healthy human individuals. Profiling relied on immunoSEQ multiplex PCR, and the TCRdb table lists in-frame clones only, not all of them. Of about 1 million clones listed, roughly 80% are singletons. The sequenced material came from memory CD4+ T cells sorted from blood. Described subset: CD45RA-negative fraction. The receptors were gathered from a man in his late teens or twenties in good health.

The chain joins TRBV7-8 to TRBJ1-2; 10 positions match TRBD1. This CDR3 has 13 amino acids. Germline CDR1 reads SGHVS; CDR2 reads FQNEAQ. CDR3 sequence: CASRDRGDYGYTF. CDR3 coding DNA: TGTGCTAGTCGGGACAGGGGAGACTATGGCTACACCTTC.

The chain recombines TRBV5-1 with TRBJ1-2; 9 bases are shared with TRBD1. Per germline, CDR1 SGHRS and CDR2 YFSETQ. V shed 0 bases and J 4 bases; nucleotides not matched to a gene: 7. There are 16 residues in the CDR3. The CDR3 sequence is CASSLGGTGTAYGYTF. CDR3 nucleotide sequence: TGCGCCAGCAGCTTGGGTGGGACAGGGACAGCCTATGGCTACACCTTC.

The V gene is TRBV10-1, the J gene TRBJ1-2; unclear D gene. The CDR3 loop spans 12 amino acids. V lost 4 bases, J lost 7 bases, and 10 bases lay in between. Germline V CDR1 and CDR2: WNHNN, SYGVQD (reference sequence). DNA of the CDR3: TGCGCCAGCAGTGTAATTCTCTCTGGCTACACCTTC. Protein: CASSVILSGYTF.

This clone was observed a single time. This chain links TRBV7-8 with TRBJ1-4, with 7 bases lining up with TRBD1. Losses at the gene ends were 4 bases for V and 8 bases for J; bases not matched to a gene: 10. The CDR3 contains 15 residues. In germline, CDR1 is SGHVS, CDR2 FQNEAQ. This chain's CDR3 is CASSWRGRGGEKLFF. CDR3 nucleotides: TGTGCCAGCAGCTGGAGGGGGCGGGGAGGGGAAAAACTGTTTTTT. Looking up the rest from reference TRBV7-8 and TRBJ1-4 gives the full variable domain: GAGVSQSPRYKVAKRGQDVALRCDPISGHVSLFWYQQALGQGPEFLTYFQNEAQLDKSGLPSDRFFAERPEGSVSTLKIQRTQQEDSAVYLCASSWRGRGGEKLFFGSGTQLSVL.

This rearrangement joins TRBV6-5 to TRBJ2-1; 7 positions match TRBD2. The CDR3 runs 15 residues. V lost 4 bases and J lost 6; bases outside the gene matches: 9. CDR1 is MNHEY, CDR2 SVGAGI, per germline. For the CDR3, the DNA is TGTGCCAGCAGTTCTTTCAGCGGGATCATCAATGAGCAGTTCTTC. This gives the protein CASSSFSGIINEQFF.

The V gene is TRBV27, the J gene TRBJ1-5; 9 nucleotides align to TRBD1. There are 13 residues in the CDR3. The junction had 5 bases not matched to a gene; V was cut back by 6 bases and J by 8 bases. Germline loops: CDR1 MNHEY, CDR2 SMNVEV (reference sequence). CDR3 sequence (DNA): TGTGCCAGCAGCTTAAGGACAGGGGAGCCCCAGCATTTT. Translated: CASSLRTGEPQHF.

The genes are TRBV5-3 and TRBJ2-6; D gene unclear. TRBV5-3 has ORF status, its function being uncertain. V was cut by 3 bases and J by 4 bases, with 23 bases left in between. The CDR3 contains 19 residues. CDR3 sequence (DNA): TGTGCCAGAAGCTGGCCCCCCTTCCGACTGCCTACCGGGGCCAACGTCCTGACTTTC. Translated: CARSWPPFRLPTGANVLTF.

The chain recombines TRBV12-2 with TRBJ1-5; TRBD1 is the table's D call and was not checked against the DNA. TRBV12-2 is annotated as a pseudogene. The CDR3 runs to 19 residues. The CDR3 DNA follows: TGTGCAAGTCGCTTAGTTAAGTACAGGGTTACGCAGGACAATCAGCCCCAGCATTTT. Its translation: CASRLVKYRVTQDNQPQHF.

The chain couples TRBV7-9 to TRBJ1-2, with D tentatively TRBD1 (5 bases). The V gene lost 7 bases and the J gene lost 4 bases, with 19 bases spanning the gap. CDR1 and CDR2 (germline): SEHNR, FQNEAQ (reference sequence). The CDR3 is 15 amino acids. The CDR3 DNA follows: TGTGCCAGCACTCTCGGGGCAGGGAAAAGCTATGGCTACACCTTC. This encodes CASTLGAGKSYGYTF.

This clone was recorded once. The chain combines TRBV5-6 with TRBJ2-1; TRBD2 matches at 9 bases. After removal of 3 bases from V and 1 base from J, the junction contained 2 bases not matched to a gene. The germline V gene encodes CDR1 SGHDT and CDR2 YYEEEE. The CDR3 length is 15 residues. Here the CDR3 DNA reads TGTGCCAGCAGCTCAACTAGCGGGTCCTACAATGAGCAGTTCTTC. Translation: CASSSTSGSYNEQFF.

The CDR3 DNA reads as TGTGCCAGCACTTCCGGGACAGGGTTCGCCGAGCAGTACTTC. It codes for CASTSGTGFAEQYF. V is TRBV6-6 and J is TRBJ2-7, with TRBD1 matching over 9 bases. The V segment lost 7 bases and the J segment 6 bases; nucleotides outside the gene matches: 10. Germline CDR1 and CDR2: MNHNY and SVGAGI (reference sequence). There are 14 residues in the CDR3.

About this clone itself: Germline and junction disagree at one end, which may indicate a read error. V usage is TRBV7-9 and J usage is TRBJ1-2; 9 bases fit TRBD1. The CDR3 sequence is 14 residues long. Germline CDR1 SEHNR, CDR2 FQNEAQ (reference sequence). The CDR3 spells CVSSLTGGEYGYTF. The CDR3 coding sequence is TGTGTCAGCAGCTTAACAGGGGGCGAATATGGCTACACCTTC.

The V gene is TRBV12-5, the J gene TRBJ1-1; 8 bases fit TRBD1. V was pared by 7 bases and J by 5 bases, with 9 bases of the junction left unmatched. This CDR3 region has 14 residues. Germline CDR1 and CDR2: LGHNT and FRNRAP. The CDR3 loop reads CASAKQGASTEAFF. CDR3 coding DNA: TGTGCTAGTGCCAAGCAGGGGGCAAGTACTGAAGCTTTCTTT.

This chain joins TRBV14 and TRBJ2-1, with 9 positions matching TRBD1. V shed 3 bases and J 7 bases; nucleotides not matched to a gene: 10. CDR1 and CDR2 from the germline V gene are SGHDN and FVKESK. The CDR3 extends over 16 amino acids. The CDR3 protein is CASSQLPGQGRNEQFF. DNA of the CDR3: TGTGCCAGCAGCCAGCTACCGGGACAGGGCAGGAATGAGCAGTTCTTC.